This T cell receptor beta chain derives from a study of blood T cell repertoires in COVID-19. Study-wide background: The samples span acute and convalescent COVID-19 from the United States, Italy and Spain. PBMCs, B-cell-depleted T cells, or T cells provided the cDNA or gDNA that made up the material.

The CDR3 is 13 residues long. Germline loops: CDR1 MGHRA, CDR2 YSYEKL. Trimming stripped 4 bases from V and 6 bases from J, with 12 bases between. Profiled with immunoSEQ multiplex PCR; TCRdb holds only in-frame clones, not every one. The sample shows approximately 280,000 clones, approximately 89% of them seen only once. Cohort assignment relied on participant-reported clinical history. The chain uses TRBV4-1 and TRBJ2-5, with D perhaps TRBD2 (5 bases). This sequence originates from a woman aged 18-29 years who had recovered from COVID-19. The specimen sequenced was PBMCs or T cells enriched from blood (not recorded which). CDR3 loop: CASSLSSGKTQYF. The CDR3 DNA sequence: TGCGCCAGCAGCCTATCGTCGGGGAAGACCCAGTACTTC.